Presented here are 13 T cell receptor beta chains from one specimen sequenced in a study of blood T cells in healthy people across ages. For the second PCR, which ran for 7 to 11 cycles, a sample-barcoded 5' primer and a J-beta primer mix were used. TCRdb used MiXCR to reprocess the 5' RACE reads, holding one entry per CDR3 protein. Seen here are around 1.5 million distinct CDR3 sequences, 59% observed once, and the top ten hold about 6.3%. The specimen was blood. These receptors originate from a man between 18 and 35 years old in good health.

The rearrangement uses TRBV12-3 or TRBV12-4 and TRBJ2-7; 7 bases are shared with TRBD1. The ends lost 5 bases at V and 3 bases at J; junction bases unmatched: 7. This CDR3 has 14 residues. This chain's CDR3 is CASSPSTGNYEQYF. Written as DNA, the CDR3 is TGTGCCAGCAGTCCTTCGACAGGGAACTACGAGCAGTACTTC.

The CDR3 reads CAISGTGWNYGYTF. The CDR3 DNA reads TGTGCCATCAGTGGGACAGGATGGAACTATGGCTACACCTTC. V and J are TRBV10-3 and TRBJ1-2; TRBD1 agrees at 7 bases. Germline assignment: CDR1 ENHRY and CDR2 SYGVKD. CDR3 size: 14 residues. Trimming took 4 bases from V and 2 from J; bases not matched to a gene: 4.

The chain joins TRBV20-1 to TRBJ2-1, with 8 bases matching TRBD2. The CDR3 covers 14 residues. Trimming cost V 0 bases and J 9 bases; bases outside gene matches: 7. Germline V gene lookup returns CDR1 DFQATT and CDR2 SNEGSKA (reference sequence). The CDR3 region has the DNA TGCAGTGCTAGAGAGGTCGGGAGGGGCTTTGAGCAGTTCTTC. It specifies CSAREVGRGFEQFF.

Here the CDR3 reads CASKIGSGSTHEQYF. As DNA, the CDR3 is TGTGCCAGCAAAATTGGTAGCGGGAGTACTCACGAGCAGTACTTC. V usage is TRBV27 and J usage is TRBJ2-7, with 9 nucleotides matching TRBD2. The CDR3 runs to 15 residues. Germline values: CDR1 MNHEY, CDR2 SMNVEV (reference sequence). Trimming took 7 bases from V and 5 from J; bases not matched to a gene: 12.

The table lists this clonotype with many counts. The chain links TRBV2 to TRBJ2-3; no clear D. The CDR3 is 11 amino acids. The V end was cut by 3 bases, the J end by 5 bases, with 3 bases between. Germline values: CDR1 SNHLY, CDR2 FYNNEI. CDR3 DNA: TGTGCCAGCAGTGATAGAGATACGCAGTATTTT. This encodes CASSDRDTQYF.

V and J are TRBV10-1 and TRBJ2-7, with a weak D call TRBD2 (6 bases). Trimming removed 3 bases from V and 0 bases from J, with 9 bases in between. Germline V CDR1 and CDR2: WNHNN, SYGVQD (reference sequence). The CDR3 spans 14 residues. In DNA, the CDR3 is TGCGCCAGCAGTGACCGGGAGCCCTCCTACGAGCAGTACTTC. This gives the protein CASSDREPSYEQYF.

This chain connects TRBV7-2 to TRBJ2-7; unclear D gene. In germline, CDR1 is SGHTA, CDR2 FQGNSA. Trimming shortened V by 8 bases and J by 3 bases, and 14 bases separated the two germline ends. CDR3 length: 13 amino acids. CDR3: CASRWWMDYEQYF. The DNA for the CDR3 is TGTGCCAGCCGTTGGTGGATGGACTACGAGCAGTACTTC.

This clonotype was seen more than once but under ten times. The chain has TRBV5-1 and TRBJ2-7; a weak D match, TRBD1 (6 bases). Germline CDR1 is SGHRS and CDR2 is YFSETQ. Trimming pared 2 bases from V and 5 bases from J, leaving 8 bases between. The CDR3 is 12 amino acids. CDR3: CASSFGQNEQYF. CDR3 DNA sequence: TGCGCCAGCAGCTTTGGACAGAACGAGCAGTACTTC.

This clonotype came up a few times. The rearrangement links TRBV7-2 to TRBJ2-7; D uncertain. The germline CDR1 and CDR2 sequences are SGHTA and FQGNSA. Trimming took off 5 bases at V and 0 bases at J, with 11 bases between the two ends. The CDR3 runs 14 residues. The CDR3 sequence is CASSPQPSSYEQYF. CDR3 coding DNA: TGTGCCAGCAGCCCCCAGCCCAGCTCCTACGAGCAGTACTTC.

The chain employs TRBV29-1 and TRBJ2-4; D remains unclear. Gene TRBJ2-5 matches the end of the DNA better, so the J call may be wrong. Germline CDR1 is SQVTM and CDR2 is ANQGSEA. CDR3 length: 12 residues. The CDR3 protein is CSAEIRDETQYF. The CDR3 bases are TGCAGCGCCGAAATTAGAGACGAGACCCAGTACTTC.

CDR3 sequence (DNA): TGTGCCAGCAGCGTAACAGGGGGTCGCAATCAGCCCCAGCATTTT. Its translation is CASSVTGGRNQPQHF. V is TRBV5-6 and J is TRBJ1-5; 8 bases are shared with TRBD1. This CDR3 contains 15 residues. Germline CDR1 SGHDT, CDR2 YYEEEE. J gave up 2 bases and V 4 bases, and 5 bases lay outside the gene matches.

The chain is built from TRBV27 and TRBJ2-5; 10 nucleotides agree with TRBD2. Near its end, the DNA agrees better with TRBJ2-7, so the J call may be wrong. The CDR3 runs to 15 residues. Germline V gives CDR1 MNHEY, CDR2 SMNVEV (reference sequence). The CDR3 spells CASSLLAGVLDEQYF. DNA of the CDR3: TGTGCCAGCAGTTTACTAGCGGGGGTTTTAGACGAGCAGTACTTC.

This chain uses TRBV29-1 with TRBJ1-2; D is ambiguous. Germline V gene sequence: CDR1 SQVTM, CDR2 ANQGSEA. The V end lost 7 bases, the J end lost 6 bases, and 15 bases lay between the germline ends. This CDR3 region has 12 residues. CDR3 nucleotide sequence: TGCAGCGCCGAAGACCTGAGGGATGGCTACACCTTC. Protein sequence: CSAEDLRDGYTF.